The 3 T cell receptor beta chains given below trace back to one sample, sequenced in a study of blood T cell repertoires in COVID-19. The data were produced by immunoSEQ multiplex PCR, yet TCRdb's version contains in-frame clones alone and is incomplete. The sample shows roughly 210,000 clones, under 90% of them seen only once. Sequenced: peripheral blood. The receptors derive from an elderly woman with COVID-19, enrolled during active disease.

The rearrangement links TRBV30 to TRBJ1-3, with D tentatively TRBD1 (5 bases). The V end lost 5 bases, the J end lost 0 bases, and 14 bases lay between the germline ends. The germline CDR1 and CDR2 sequences are GTSNPN and SVGIG (reference sequence). The CDR3 has 15 amino acids. The CDR3 is CAWDAGHNSGNTIYF. The CDR3 DNA is TGTGCCTGGGATGCCGGACACAACTCTGGAAACACCATATATTTT.

This rearrangement joins TRBV7-9 to TRBJ1-3; a weak D match, TRBD1 (5 bases). The length of the CDR3 is 14 residues. Trimming left V 4 bases short and J 3 bases short, with 10 bases between. Germline CDR1 SEHNR, CDR2 FQNEAQ (reference sequence). The CDR3 reads CASSSDSDGNTIYF. Here the CDR3 DNA reads TGTGCCAGCAGCTCCGACAGCGATGGAAACACCATATATTTT. Drawing the rest from reference TRBV7-9 and TRBJ1-3, the complete variable domain is DTGVSQNPRHKITKRGQNVTFRCDPISEHNRLYWYRQTLGQGPEFLTYFQNEAQLEKSRLLSDRFSAERPKGSFSTLEIQRTEQGDSAMYLCASSSDSDGNTIYFGEGSWLTVV.

Here the CDR3 reads CASSLYASGNYGNQPQHF. In nucleotides, the CDR3 is TGTGCCAGCAGCTTATATGCGAGCGGGAATTATGGCAATCAGCCCCAGCATTTT. This rearrangement joins TRBV7-2 to TRBJ1-5; D unresolved. Trimming removed 2 bases from V and 2 bases from J, with 19 bases in between. CDR1 SGHTA and CDR2 FQGNSA come from the germline V gene. The length of the CDR3 is 18 residues.